The clone carrying this T cell receptor (beta chain) occurred a few times. The CDR3 covers 12 residues. Germline lookup yields CDR1 SGHDT and CDR2 YYEEEE. Trimming stripped 4 bases from V and 5 bases from J, with 10 bases between. The data belong to a study of cytomegalovirus exposure and HLA in healthy donors. The PCR made use of 60 Vbeta and 13 Jbeta primers. Using immunoSEQ multiplex PCR, the repertoire was profiled, and TCRdb retains in-frame clones only, with some absent. The sample lists about 140,000 clones; roughly 75% were seen once. The chain links TRBV5-6 to TRBJ2-7; D call uncertain. The clonotype comes from a man aged 35 to 55 in good health and CMV-seronegative. The sequenced sample was PBMCs. The CDR3 DNA reads as TGTGCCAGCAGCCCGGTGGGCGACGAGCAGTACTTC. This codes for CASSPVGDEQYF. Full variable domain (remainder filled in from reference TRBV5-6 and TRBJ2-7): DAGVTQSPTHLIKTRGQQVTLRCSPKSGHDTVSWYQQALGQGPQFIFQYYEEEERQRGNFPDRFSGHQFPNYSSELNVNALLLGDSALYLCASSPVGDEQYFGPGTRLTVT.